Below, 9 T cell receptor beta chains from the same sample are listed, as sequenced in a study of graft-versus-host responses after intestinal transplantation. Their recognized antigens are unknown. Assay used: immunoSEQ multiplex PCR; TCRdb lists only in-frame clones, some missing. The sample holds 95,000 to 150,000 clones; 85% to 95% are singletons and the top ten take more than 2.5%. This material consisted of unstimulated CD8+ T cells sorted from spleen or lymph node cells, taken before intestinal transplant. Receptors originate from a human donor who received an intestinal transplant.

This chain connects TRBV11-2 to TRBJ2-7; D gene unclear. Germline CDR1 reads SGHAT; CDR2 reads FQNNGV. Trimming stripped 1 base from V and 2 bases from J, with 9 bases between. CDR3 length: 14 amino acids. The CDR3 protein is CASSLGGLAYEQYF. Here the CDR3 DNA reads TGTGCCAGCAGCTTAGGTGGTCTTGCCTACGAGCAGTACTTC.

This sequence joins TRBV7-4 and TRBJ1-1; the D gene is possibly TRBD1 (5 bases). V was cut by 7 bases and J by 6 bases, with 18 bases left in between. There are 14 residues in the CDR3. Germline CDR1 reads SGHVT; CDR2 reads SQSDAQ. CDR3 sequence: CASIIRPGVAEAFF. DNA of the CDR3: TGTGCCAGCATCATCCGTCCGGGGGTGGCTGAAGCTTTCTTT.

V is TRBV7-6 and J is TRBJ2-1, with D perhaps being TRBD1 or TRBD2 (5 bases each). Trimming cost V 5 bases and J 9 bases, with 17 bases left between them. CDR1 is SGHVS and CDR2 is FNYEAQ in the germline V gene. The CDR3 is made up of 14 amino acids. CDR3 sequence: CASSPPGGTSEQFF. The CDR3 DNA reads TGTGCCAGCAGCCCCCCGGGTGGGACGAGTGAGCAGTTCTTC.

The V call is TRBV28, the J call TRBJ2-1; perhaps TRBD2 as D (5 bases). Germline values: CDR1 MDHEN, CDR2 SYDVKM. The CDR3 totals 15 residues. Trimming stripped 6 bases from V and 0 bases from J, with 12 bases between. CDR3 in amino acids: CASSLTTSSYNEQFF. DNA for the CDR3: TGTGCCAGCAGCCTGACAACTAGCTCCTACAATGAGCAGTTCTTC. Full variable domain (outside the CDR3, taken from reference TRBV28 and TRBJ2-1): DVKVTQSSRYLVKRTGEKVFLECVQDMDHENMFWYRQDPGLGLRLIYFSYDVKMKEKGDIPEGYSVSREKKERFSLILESASTNQTSMYLCASSLTTSSYNEQFFGPGTRLTVL.

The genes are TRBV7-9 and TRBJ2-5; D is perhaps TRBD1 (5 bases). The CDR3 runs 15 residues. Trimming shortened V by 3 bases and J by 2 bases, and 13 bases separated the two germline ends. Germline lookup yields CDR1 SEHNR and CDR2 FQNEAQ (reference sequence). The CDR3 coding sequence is TGTGCCAGCAGCTTTAAACAGGACGTACAAGAGACCCAGTACTTC. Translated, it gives CASSFKQDVQETQYF.

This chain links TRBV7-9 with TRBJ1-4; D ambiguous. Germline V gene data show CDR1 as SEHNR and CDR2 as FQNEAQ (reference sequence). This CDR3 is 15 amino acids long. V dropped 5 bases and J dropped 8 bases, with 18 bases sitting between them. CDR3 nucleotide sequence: TGTGCCAGCAGCCATACGGACGGCTTGCAAGAAAAACTGTTTTTT. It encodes CASSHTDGLQEKLFF.

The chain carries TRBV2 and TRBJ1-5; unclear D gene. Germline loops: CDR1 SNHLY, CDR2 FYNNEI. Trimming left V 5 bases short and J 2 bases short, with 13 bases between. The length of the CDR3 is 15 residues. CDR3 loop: CASSTTHWGNQPQHF. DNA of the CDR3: TGTGCCAGCAGTACCACACATTGGGGCAATCAGCCCCAGCATTTT.

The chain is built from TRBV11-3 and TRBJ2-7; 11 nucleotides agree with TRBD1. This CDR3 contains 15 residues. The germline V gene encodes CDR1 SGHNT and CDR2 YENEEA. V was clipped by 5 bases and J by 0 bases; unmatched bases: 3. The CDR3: CASSPGQGASYEQYF. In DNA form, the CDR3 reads TGTGCCAGCAGCCCAGGACAGGGGGCCTCCTACGAGCAGTACTTC.

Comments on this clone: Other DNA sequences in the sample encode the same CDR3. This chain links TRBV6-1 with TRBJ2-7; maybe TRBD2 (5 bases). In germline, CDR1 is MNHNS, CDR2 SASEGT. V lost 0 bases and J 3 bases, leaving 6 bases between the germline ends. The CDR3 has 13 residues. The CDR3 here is CASSEAGSYEQYF. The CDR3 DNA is TGTGCCAGCAGTGAAGCAGGGAGCTACGAGCAGTACTTC.